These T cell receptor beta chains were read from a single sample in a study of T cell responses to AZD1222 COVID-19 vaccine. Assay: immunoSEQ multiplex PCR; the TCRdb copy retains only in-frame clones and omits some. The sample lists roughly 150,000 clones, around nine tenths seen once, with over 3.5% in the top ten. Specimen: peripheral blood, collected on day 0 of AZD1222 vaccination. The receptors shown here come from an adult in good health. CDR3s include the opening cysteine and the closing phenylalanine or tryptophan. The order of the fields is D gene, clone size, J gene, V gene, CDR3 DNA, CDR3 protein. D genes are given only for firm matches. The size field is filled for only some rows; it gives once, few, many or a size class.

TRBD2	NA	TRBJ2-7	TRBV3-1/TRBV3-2	TGTGCCAGCAGCCAAGAGTTAAGGCTAGCGGGAGTCTACGAGCAGTACTTC	CASSQELRLAGVYEQYF
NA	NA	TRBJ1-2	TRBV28	TGTGCCAGCAGTTTACCGGGGTTTGGCTACACCTTC	CASSLPGFGYTF
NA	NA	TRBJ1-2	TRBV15	TGTGCCACCAGCAGAGATCGTTCGGGGGGTTATGGCTACACCTTC	CATSRDRSGGYGYTF
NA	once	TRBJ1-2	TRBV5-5	TGTGCCAGCAGCTTTGCCGGGGGCGGGAGTGGCTACACCTTC	CASSFAGGGSGYTF
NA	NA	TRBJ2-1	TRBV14	TGTGCCAGCAGCCAAGATCCACGATGGGGGACACGGGTTGGTAATGAGCAGTTCTTC	CASSQDPRWGTRVGNEQFF
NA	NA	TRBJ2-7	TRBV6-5	TGTGCCAGCACCCCTGTAGCAGGGGATAACTACGAGCAGTACTTC	CASTPVAGDNYEQYF
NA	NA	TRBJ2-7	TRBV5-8	TGTGCCAGCAGCCCGGGGACGGGTACCAGCAACGAGCAGTACTTC	CASSPGTGTSNEQYF
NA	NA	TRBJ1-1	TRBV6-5	TGTGCCAGCAGTTACGAGGCGGGGAACACTGAAGCTTTCTTT	CASSYEAGNTEAFF
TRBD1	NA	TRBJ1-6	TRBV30	TGTGCCCAGGGACAGGGCTCCTATAATTCACCCCTCCACTTT	CAQGQGSYNSPLHF
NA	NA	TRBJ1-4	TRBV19	TGTGCCACTAGAAGGACCGCGGCAACTAATGAAAAACTGTTTTTT	CATRRTAATNEKLFF
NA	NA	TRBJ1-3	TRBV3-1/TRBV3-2	TGTGCCAGCAGCCAAATCTTCGGAAACACCATATATTTT	CASSQIFGNTIYF
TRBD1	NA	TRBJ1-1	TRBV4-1	TGCGCCAGCAGCCGGACAGGGGAAACTGAAGCTTTCTTT	CASSRTGETEAFF
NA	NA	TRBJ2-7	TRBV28	TGTGCCAGCACTGGCAGGGTAACCTACGAGCAGTACTTC	CASTGRVTYEQYF
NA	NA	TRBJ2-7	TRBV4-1	TGCGCCAGCAGTCAAAGGGGATACGAGCAGTACTTC	CASSQRGYEQYF
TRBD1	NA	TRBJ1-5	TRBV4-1	TGCGCCAGTCAGGGGACAGGGGATCAGCCCCAGCATTTT	CASQGTGDQPQHF
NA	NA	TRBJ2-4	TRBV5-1	TGCGCCAGCAGACCGGCCGAACTAGCCAAAAACATTCAGTACTTC	CASRPAELAKNIQYF
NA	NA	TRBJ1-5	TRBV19	TGTGCCAGTAGTATGACAGGAAAGAGCAATCAGCCCCAGCATTTT	CASSMTGKSNQPQHF
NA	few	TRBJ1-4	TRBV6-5	TGTGCCAGCAAGGACGGCGGATGGAATGAAAAACTGTTTTTT	CASKDGGWNEKLFF
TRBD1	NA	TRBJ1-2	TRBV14	TGTGCCAGCAGCCTGGGACAGGCCGTATCTAACTATGGCTACACCTTC	CASSLGQAVSNYGYTF
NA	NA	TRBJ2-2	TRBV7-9	TGTGCCAGCAGCCGTCGGGTAGTCGGAACCGGGGAGCTGTTTTTT	CASSRRVVGTGELFF
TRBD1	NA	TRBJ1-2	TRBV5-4	TGTGCCAGCAGCGTCGGGGGACAGAACTATGGCTACACCTTC	CASSVGGQNYGYTF
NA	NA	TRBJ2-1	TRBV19	TGTGCCAGTAGTGCTAGCCTTAGATCCTACAATGAGCAGTTCTTC	CASSASLRSYNEQFF
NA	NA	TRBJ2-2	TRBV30	TGTGCCTGGAGAGGAATGGGGTCCGCGAACACCGGGGAGCTGTTTTTT	CAWRGMGSANTGELFF
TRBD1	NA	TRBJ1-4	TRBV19	TGTGCCAGTAGACGGGACAGGGCGGACGAAAAACTGTTTTTT	CASRRDRADEKLFF
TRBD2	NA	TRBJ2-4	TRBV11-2	TGTGCCAGCAGCCGAAGTAGCGGGAGAAACATTCAGTACTTC	CASSRSSGRNIQYF
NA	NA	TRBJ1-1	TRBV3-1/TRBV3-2	TGTGCCAGCAGCCGCAGGGGAAACACTGAAGCTTTCTTT	CASSRRGNTEAFF
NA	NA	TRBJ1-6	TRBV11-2	TGTGCCAGCAGCTTAGCTTACGCACAGAACAATTCACCCCTCCACTTT	CASSLAYAQNNSPLHF
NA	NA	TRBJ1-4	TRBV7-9	TGTGCCAGCAGTCCCGGGTGGACTAATGAAAAACTGTTTTTT	CASSPGWTNEKLFF
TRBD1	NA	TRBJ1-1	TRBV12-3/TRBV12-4	TGTGCCAGCAGCCAACAGGGGTTTGAAGCTTTCTTT	CASSQQGFEAFF
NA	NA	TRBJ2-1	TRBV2	TGTGCCAGCAGTGAGCTCGGGTGGCAGGGCCATGAGCAGTTCTTC	CASSELGWQGHEQFF
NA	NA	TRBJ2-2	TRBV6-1	TGTGCCAGCAGTGCCAGACCCTGGGGACGGACCGGGGAGCTGTTTTTT	CASSARPWGRTGELFF
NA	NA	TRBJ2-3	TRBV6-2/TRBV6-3	TGTGCCAGCAGTTATGTTGCAGTTTCAAATACGCAGTATTTT	CASSYVAVSNTQYF
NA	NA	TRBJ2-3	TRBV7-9	TGTGCCAGCAGCTTAGGAACAGGGCGAGGAGATACGCAGTATTTT	CASSLGTGRGDTQYF
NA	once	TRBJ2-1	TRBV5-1	TGCGCCAGCAGCCCCAGGGCTCATGAGCAGTTCTTC	CASSPRAHEQFF
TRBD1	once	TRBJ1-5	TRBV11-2	TGTGCCAGCAGCGCTACCGGACAGGGGGTTTATCAGCCCCAGCATTTT	CASSATGQGVYQPQHF
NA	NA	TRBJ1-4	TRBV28	TGTGCCAGCAGAAGGAAGCGGTACTTTGCAACTAATGAAAAACTGTTTTTT	CASRRKRYFATNEKLFF
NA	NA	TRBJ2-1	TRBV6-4	TGTGCCAGCAGCCCTTTACCGTCAAGCTCCTACAATGAGCAGTTCTTC	CASSPLPSSSYNEQFF
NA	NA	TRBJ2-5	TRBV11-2	TGTGCCAGCAATGACAGAGAAGAGACCCAGTACTTC	CASNDREETQYF
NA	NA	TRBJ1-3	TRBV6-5	TGTGCCAGCAGCCCCCAGGGGAACACCATATATTTT	CASSPQGNTIYF
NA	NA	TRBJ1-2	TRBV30	TGTGCCTGGAGTGTACCCCCTAACTATGGCTACACCTTC	CAWSVPPNYGYTF
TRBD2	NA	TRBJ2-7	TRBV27	TGTGCCAGCAGTTTATCCCCTGGACTAGCGGGAGTCTACGAGCAGTACTTC	CASSLSPGLAGVYEQYF
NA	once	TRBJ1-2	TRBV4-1	TGCGCCAGCAGCCAAAGTAAACTCGGGTCGAACTATGGCTACACCTTC	CASSQSKLGSNYGYTF
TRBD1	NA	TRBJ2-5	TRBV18	TGTGCCAGCTCACTCCGGGGACAGGGCTTGAGCCAAGAGACCCAGTACTTC	CASSLRGQGLSQETQYF
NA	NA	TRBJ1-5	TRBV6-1	TGTGCCAGCAGTGAATGGGGTCGAGGAATTAGCAATCAGCCCCAGCATTTT	CASSEWGRGISNQPQHF
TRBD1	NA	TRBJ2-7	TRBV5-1	TGCGCCAGCAGCCCGGGACAGGATTTCAGTCCTTACGAGCAGTACTTC	CASSPGQDFSPYEQYF
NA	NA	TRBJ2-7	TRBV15	TGTGCCACCAGCAGGGCGGGGGCCCTCTCCTACGAGCAGTACTTC	CATSRAGALSYEQYF
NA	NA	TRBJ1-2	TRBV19	TGTGCCAGTAGTATTTCGAGTTGGGGAGCTAACTATGGCTACACCTTC	CASSISSWGANYGYTF
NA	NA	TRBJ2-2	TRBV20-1	TGCAGTGCTTTGAACACCGGGGAGCTGTTTTTT	CSALNTGELFF
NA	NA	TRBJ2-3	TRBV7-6	TGTGCCAGCAGCTTAGTGGCAGGGGTGACAGATACGCAGTATTTT	CASSLVAGVTDTQYF
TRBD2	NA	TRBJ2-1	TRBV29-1	TGCAGCGTTCCGGGACTAGCGGGGGGAAGCTCCTACAATGAGCAGTTCTTC	CSVPGLAGGSSYNEQFF
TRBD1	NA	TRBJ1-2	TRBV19	TGTGCCAGTATCAGGCGGGACAGTAACTATGGCTACACCTTC	CASIRRDSNYGYTF
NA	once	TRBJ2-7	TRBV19	TGTGCCAGTAGTATTCTAGGGGCGAATTCCTACGAGCAGTACTTC	CASSILGANSYEQYF
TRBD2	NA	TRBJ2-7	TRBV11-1	TGTGCCAGCGGAAAGCGGGGGCCGGACGAGCAGTACTTC	CASGKRGPDEQYF
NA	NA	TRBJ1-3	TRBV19	TGTGCCACGGGGGGGACACCGGGACGGCGAAACTCTGGAAACACCATATATTTT	CATGGTPGRRNSGNTIYF